This is a list of T cell receptor beta chains from one sample in a study of human T cells and chemical hapten exposure. From the RACE reads, TCRdb called clonotypes with MiXCR, one entry per CDR3 protein. The sample holds around 200,000 distinct CDR3 sequences, under 35% seen once. The material was whole blood, obtained in connection with sensitization to the hapten diphenylcyclopropenone (DPC). The receptor set was obtained from a woman aged 25 to 39 with alopecia areata. Some clones in this sample may be carry-over from other donors' samples. Each CDR3 is given with its conserved first and last residue. D genes are given only for firm matches. The size field is filled for only some rows; it gives once, few, many or a size class.

v_gene: TRBV15; j_gene: TRBJ2-3; abundance: .; d_gene: .; CDR3aa: CATSRGPLTQYF; CDR3nt: TGTGCCACCAGCAGGGGCCCTCTTACGCAGTATTTT
v_gene: TRBV11-3; j_gene: TRBJ2-7; abundance: few; d_gene: .; CDR3aa: CASSFGGATREQYF; CDR3nt: TGTGCCAGCAGCTTCGGAGGGGCTACTAGAGAGCAGTACTTC
v_gene: TRBV29-1; j_gene: TRBJ2-1; abundance: .; d_gene: .; CDR3aa: CSVEWSVRPDEQFF; CDR3nt: TGCAGCGTTGAATGGTCAGTCAGGCCCGATGAGCAGTTCTTC
v_gene: TRBV30; j_gene: TRBJ2-2; abundance: .; d_gene: TRBD1; CDR3aa: CAWSEWDSHTGELFF; CDR3nt: TGTGCCTGGAGTGAGTGGGACAGCCACACCGGGGAGCTGTTTTTT
v_gene: TRBV5-1; j_gene: TRBJ2-1; abundance: few; d_gene: TRBD2; CDR3aa: CASSYEGGRAGNEQFF; CDR3nt: TGCGCCAGCAGCTACGAGGGTGGGAGGGCCGGCAATGAGCAGTTCTTC
v_gene: TRBV3-1; j_gene: TRBJ2-2; abundance: .; d_gene: TRBD2; CDR3aa: CASSLAGDKLFF; CDR3nt: TGTGCCAGCAGCTTAGCGGGTGATAAACTGTTTTTT
v_gene: TRBV29-1; j_gene: TRBJ2-2; abundance: .; d_gene: .; CDR3aa: CSVSSGGELFF; CDR3nt: TGCAGCGTGAGCTCGGGCGGGGAGCTGTTTTTT
v_gene: TRBV7-2; j_gene: TRBJ2-5; abundance: .; d_gene: .; CDR3aa: CASTKSGTETQYF; CDR3nt: TGTGCCAGCACCAAATCCGGGACAGAGACCCAGTACTTC
v_gene: TRBV25-1; j_gene: TRBJ1-2; abundance: few; d_gene: TRBD1; CDR3aa: CASSDWTGAYGYTF; CDR3nt: TGTGCCAGCAGTGATTGGACAGGGGCATATGGCTACACCTTC
v_gene: TRBV9; j_gene: TRBJ2-7; abundance: .; d_gene: TRBD2; CDR3aa: CASSVGAGGYEQYF; CDR3nt: TGTGCCAGCAGCGTAGGAGCGGGGGGGTACGAGCAGTACTTC
v_gene: TRBV20-1; j_gene: TRBJ2-1; abundance: many; d_gene: .; CDR3aa: CSARGPGHRDDEQFF; CDR3nt: TGCAGTGCTAGGGGACCGGGGCACCGGGACGATGAGCAGTTCTTC
v_gene: TRBV5-5; j_gene: TRBJ2-4; abundance: .; d_gene: TRBD2; CDR3aa: CASSSVASGASKNIQYF; CDR3nt: TGTGCCAGCAGCTCGGTCGCCAGCGGGGCCAGCAAAAACATTCAGTACTTC
v_gene: TRBV10-3; j_gene: TRBJ1-1; abundance: .; d_gene: .; CDR3aa: CAISSRTDYTEAFF; CDR3nt: TGTGCCATCAGTTCCCGGACAGATTACACTGAAGCTTTCTTT
v_gene: TRBV10-3; j_gene: TRBJ2-1; abundance: .; d_gene: .; CDR3aa: CATAGTRGYNEQFF; CDR3nt: TGTGCCACCGCCGGGACCCGGGGCTACAATGAGCAGTTCTTC
v_gene: TRBV20-1; j_gene: TRBJ1-5; abundance: .; d_gene: .; CDR3aa: CSASPRNQPQHF; CDR3nt: TGCAGTGCTAGTCCCCGGAATCAGCCCCAGCATTTT
v_gene: TRBV10-3; j_gene: TRBJ2-3; abundance: .; d_gene: TRBD1; CDR3aa: CAINRDRGADTQYF; CDR3nt: TGTGCCATCAACAGGGACAGGGGTGCAGATACGCAGTATTTT
v_gene: TRBV29-1; j_gene: TRBJ1-4; abundance: .; d_gene: .; CDR3aa: CSVRGVWGEKLFF; CDR3nt: TGCAGCGTTCGAGGGGTCTGGGGTGAAAAACTGTTTTTT
v_gene: TRBV5-5; j_gene: TRBJ1-1; abundance: few; d_gene: TRBD1; CDR3aa: CASRRDRGGTEAFF; CDR3nt: TGTGCCAGCAGACGGGACAGGGGAGGAACTGAAGCTTTCTTT
v_gene: TRBV6-2/TRBV6-3; j_gene: TRBJ2-1; abundance: few; d_gene: .; CDR3aa: CASSKSGEQFF; CDR3nt: TGTGCCAGCAGCAAGAGCGGGGAGCAGTTCTTC
v_gene: TRBV29-1; j_gene: TRBJ1-2; abundance: .; d_gene: .; CDR3aa: CSVDWGPGGNYGYTF; CDR3nt: TGCAGCGTTGATTGGGGGCCTGGGGGTAACTATGGCTACACCTTC
v_gene: TRBV10-3; j_gene: TRBJ1-2; abundance: .; d_gene: .; CDR3aa: CAISEGPTEGYGYTF; CDR3nt: TGTGCCATCAGTGAGGGTCCTACGGAGGGCTATGGCTACACCTTC
v_gene: TRBV28; j_gene: TRBJ2-3; abundance: many; d_gene: .; CDR3aa: CASSSEVPQYF; CDR3nt: TGTGCCAGCAGTTCAGAAGTGCCGCAGTATTTT
v_gene: TRBV20-1; j_gene: TRBJ1-3; abundance: .; d_gene: .; CDR3aa: CSARDGGRPNTGNTIYF; CDR3nt: TGCAGTGCTAGAGATGGGGGCCGCCCGAACACCGGAAACACCATATATTTT
v_gene: TRBV28; j_gene: TRBJ2-7; abundance: few; d_gene: .; CDR3aa: CASYSSYEQYF; CDR3nt: TGTGCCAGCTACAGTTCCTACGAGCAGTACTTC
v_gene: TRBV6-2/TRBV6-3; j_gene: TRBJ1-5; abundance: .; d_gene: .; CDR3aa: CASSPPRGRNQPQHF; CDR3nt: TGTGCCAGCAGTCCGCCTCGAGGACGCAATCAGCCCCAGCATTTT
v_gene: TRBV29-1; j_gene: TRBJ2-7; abundance: .; d_gene: .; CDR3aa: CSVRRGAHEQYF; CDR3nt: TGCAGCGTTCGGAGAGGGGCCCACGAGCAGTACTTC
v_gene: TRBV4-1; j_gene: TRBJ1-4; abundance: .; d_gene: .; CDR3aa: CASSQNRPNEKLFF; CDR3nt: TGCGCCAGCAGCCAAAACAGGCCGAATGAAAAACTGTTTTTT
v_gene: TRBV12-3/TRBV12-4; j_gene: TRBJ2-5; abundance: .; d_gene: .; CDR3aa: CASSFRDGQETQYF; CDR3nt: TGTGCCAGCAGTTTCCGGGACGGTCAAGAGACCCAGTACTTC
v_gene: TRBV29-1; j_gene: TRBJ2-7; abundance: few; d_gene: .; CDR3aa: CSVESPSYEQYF; CDR3nt: TGCAGCGTTGAAAGCCCATCCTACGAGCAGTACTTC
v_gene: TRBV9; j_gene: TRBJ1-5; abundance: once; d_gene: .; CDR3aa: CASSVAPLSQPQHF; CDR3nt: TGTGCCAGCAGCGTAGCCCCGCTGAGTCAGCCCCAGCATTTT
v_gene: TRBV29-1; j_gene: TRBJ2-1; abundance: .; d_gene: TRBD2; CDR3aa: CSVGGLAGEWNEQFF; CDR3nt: TGCAGCGTTGGGGGACTAGCGGGAGAGTGGAATGAGCAGTTCTTC
v_gene: TRBV21-1; j_gene: TRBJ1-3; abundance: .; d_gene: .; CDR3aa: CASTPGRESSGNTIYF; CDR3nt: TGTGCCAGCACCCCGGGCAGGGAAAGCTCTGGAAACACCATATATTTT
v_gene: TRBV6-2/TRBV6-3; j_gene: TRBJ2-6; abundance: .; d_gene: .; CDR3aa: CASGGSGANVLTF; CDR3nt: TGTGCCAGCGGTGGCTCTGGGGCCAACGTCCTGACTTTC
v_gene: TRBV28; j_gene: TRBJ1-2; abundance: few; d_gene: .; CDR3aa: CASAPGVRGYTF; CDR3nt: TGTGCCAGCGCCCCAGGGGTCCGAGGCTACACCTTC
v_gene: TRBV7-7; j_gene: TRBJ2-5; abundance: .; d_gene: .; CDR3aa: CASSPHIAAQETQYF; CDR3nt: TGTGCTAGCAGCCCTCACATAGCGGCCCAAGAGACCCAGTACTTC
v_gene: TRBV6-2/TRBV6-3; j_gene: TRBJ2-1; abundance: few; d_gene: .; CDR3aa: CASSYGHYNEQFF; CDR3nt: TGTGCCAGCAGTTACGGGCATTACAATGAGCAGTTCTTC
v_gene: TRBV4-2; j_gene: TRBJ2-1; abundance: .; d_gene: TRBD2; CDR3aa: CASSQELAGVYNEQFF; CDR3nt: TGTGCCAGCAGCCAAGAGTTAGCGGGAGTTTACAATGAGCAGTTCTTC
v_gene: TRBV29-1; j_gene: TRBJ2-3; abundance: .; d_gene: .; CDR3aa: CSVGGGTDTQYF; CDR3nt: TGCAGCGTTGGCGGGGGCACAGATACGCAGTATTTT
v_gene: TRBV28; j_gene: TRBJ1-5; abundance: .; d_gene: TRBD1; CDR3aa: CASSFGQGFQPQHF; CDR3nt: TGTGCCAGCAGTTTTGGACAGGGGTTTCAGCCCCAGCATTTT
v_gene: TRBV9; j_gene: TRBJ1-4; abundance: .; d_gene: TRBD1; CDR3aa: CASSAWTGEAEKLFF; CDR3nt: TGTGCCAGCAGCGCGTGGACAGGGGAGGCCGAAAAACTGTTTTTT
v_gene: TRBV12-3/TRBV12-4; j_gene: TRBJ1-4; abundance: few; d_gene: .; CDR3aa: CASSFTLFEKLFF; CDR3nt: TGTGCCAGCAGTTTCACCCTCTTTGAAAAACTGTTTTTT
v_gene: TRBV10-3; j_gene: TRBJ1-1; abundance: once; d_gene: TRBD1; CDR3aa: CATGQGPMNTEAFF; CDR3nt: TGTGCCACCGGACAGGGCCCCATGAACACTGAAGCTTTCTTT
v_gene: TRBV13; j_gene: TRBJ1-3; abundance: few; d_gene: .; CDR3aa: CASSSRPLTGAGNTIYF; CDR3nt: TGTGCCAGCAGCAGCAGACCACTGACAGGAGCAGGAAACACCATATATTTT
v_gene: TRBV10-3; j_gene: TRBJ2-2; abundance: .; d_gene: .; CDR3aa: CAIRRNTGELFF; CDR3nt: TGTGCCATCAGGCGAAACACCGGGGAGCTGTTTTTT
v_gene: TRBV5-1; j_gene: TRBJ1-1; abundance: few; d_gene: .; CDR3aa: CASSLDGVTEAFF; CDR3nt: TGCGCCAGCAGCTTGGACGGGGTTACTGAAGCTTTCTTT
v_gene: TRBV28; j_gene: TRBJ1-5; abundance: .; d_gene: .; CDR3aa: CALQSGKPNQPQHF; CDR3nt: TGTGCCTTACAATCCGGAAAACCCAATCAGCCCCAGCATTTT
v_gene: TRBV20-1; j_gene: TRBJ2-2; abundance: .; d_gene: TRBD1; CDR3aa: CSASGGQGTGELFF; CDR3nt: TGCAGTGCTAGTGGGGGACAGGGTACCGGGGAGCTGTTTTTT
v_gene: TRBV28; j_gene: TRBJ2-2; abundance: few; d_gene: TRBD1; CDR3aa: CASTTGVNTGELFF; CDR3nt: TGTGCCAGCACAACAGGGGTTAACACCGGGGAGCTGTTTTTT
v_gene: TRBV21-1; j_gene: TRBJ2-7; abundance: .; d_gene: .; CDR3aa: CASTPWGLAGGDSYEQYF; CDR3nt: TGTGCCAGCACCCCATGGGGACTAGCGGGGGGGGACTCCTACGAGCAGTACTTC
v_gene: TRBV12-2; j_gene: TRBJ2-1; abundance: few; d_gene: .; CDR3aa: CASRPTSGMVDEQFF; CDR3nt: TGTGCAAGTCGTCCCACTAGCGGGATGGTAGATGAGCAGTTCTTC
v_gene: TRBV6-2/TRBV6-3; j_gene: TRBJ2-4; abundance: .; d_gene: .; CDR3aa: CASSPIWTVTQGAKNIQYF; CDR3nt: TGTGCCAGCAGTCCGATTTGGACAGTAACGCAGGGGGCCAAAAACATTCAGTACTTC
v_gene: TRBV11-2; j_gene: TRBJ2-2; abundance: few; d_gene: .; CDR3aa: CASSLVQGVAGELFF; CDR3nt: TGTGCCAGCAGCTTAGTCCAGGGAGTGGCCGGGGAGCTGTTTTTT
v_gene: TRBV28; j_gene: TRBJ1-5; abundance: .; d_gene: .; CDR3aa: CASSLSEGAPQHF; CDR3nt: TGTGCCAGCAGTTTATCGGAGGGAGCACCCCAGCATTTT
v_gene: TRBV4-1; j_gene: TRBJ1-5; abundance: few; d_gene: .; CDR3aa: CASSQDYEGISNQPQHF; CDR3nt: TGCGCCAGCAGCCAAGATTACGAGGGAATTAGCAATCAGCCCCAGCATTTT
v_gene: TRBV6-2/TRBV6-3; j_gene: TRBJ2-5; abundance: .; d_gene: TRBD2; CDR3aa: CASSYSGLAVETQYF; CDR3nt: TGTGCCAGCAGTTACTCCGGACTAGCAGTCGAGACCCAGTACTTC
v_gene: TRBV10-2; j_gene: TRBJ1-5; abundance: .; d_gene: .; CDR3aa: CASSLAGINQPQHF; CDR3nt: TGCGCCAGCAGTTTGGCAGGCATCAATCAGCCCCAGCATTTT
v_gene: TRBV20-1; j_gene: TRBJ1-4; abundance: .; d_gene: .; CDR3aa: CSAREGSVGEKLFF; CDR3nt: TGCAGTGCTAGAGAGGGGTCGGTGGGTGAAAAACTGTTTTTT
v_gene: TRBV28; j_gene: TRBJ2-7; abundance: few; d_gene: TRBD2; CDR3aa: CASSPGAGAVYEQYF; CDR3nt: TGTGCCAGCAGTCCTGGAGCGGGAGCAGTCTACGAGCAGTACTTC
v_gene: TRBV7-2; j_gene: TRBJ2-1; abundance: once; d_gene: TRBD2; CDR3aa: CASSAPLAGGYNEQFF; CDR3nt: TGTGCCAGCAGCGCCCCCCTAGCGGGGGGGTACAATGAGCAGTTCTTC